This T cell receptor (beta chain) derives from a study of cytomegalovirus exposure and HLA in healthy donors (dated by TCRdb to about 2017). For the study in its entirety: An earlier analysis of 587 of the donors reported 276 Gb of sequence data and 95 million to 120 million unique TCR beta sequences obtained from around 170 million T cells. An early release that covered some 640 HLA-typed donors contained about 290 gigabases of sequencing data and 65 million to 100 million unique TCR sequences. The genetic ancestry cluster associated with self-reported Caucasian donors included roughly 84% of the roughly 390 genotyped donors. The study aimed to test whether cataloging public T cell receptors could reveal signatures of past pathogen exposure. Using immunosequencing, the study profiled T cell repertoires from about 620 subjects and related those repertoires to cytomegalovirus serostatus. Besides the first cohort of 666 subjects, a separate validation cohort made up of about 120 different subjects was used. High-throughput TCR immunosequencing, statistical association of individual TCRs with disease status, and machine learning were combined to predict cytomegalovirus infection status. A later analysis re-analyzed previously published TCR beta repertoires from 660 or so donors and added high-resolution HLA genotyping to study TCR occurrence patterns. Rather than drawing on any new phenotypic data, the later analysis identified candidate immune exposures from TCR beta sequences and the way those sequences occurred across donors. An earlier analysis of approximately 500 of the donors applied high-throughput TCR beta sequencing to assess whether each TCR beta V gene segment acted as functional or pseudogenic. Donor age, sex, ethnicity and CMV serostatus were compiled alongside the repertoire data. A later genetic analysis used genome-wide SNP genotypes for about 60% of the 666 donors, treating that subset as a discovery cohort. Every repertoire in the discovery cohort had been generated on one and the same sequencing platform. HLA typing covered class I and class II loci at four-digit resolution. The number of typed donors differed by locus: roughly 629-630 for A, B, C, DRB1 and DQB1; 522 for DQA1; 606 for DPA1; and some 470 for DPB1. Several DR-DQ haplotypes were treated as single units for association and clustering because of strong linkage in the cohort. Among some 400 genotyped donors of the cohort, an average of about 240,000 unique TCR beta nucleotide sequences was sequenced per donor, of which about 18% were non-productive.

Comments on this clone: Its antigen remains undetermined. It has no much larger one-base neighbor in the sample; base qualities were not kept.

Study-wide findings and limitations: Because some donors lacked HLA typing at each locus, the association tests relied only on the typed subset. Because the 87-base-pair reads could not distinguish some IMGT-functional V segments, including TRBV6-2 and TRBV6-3, those segments were excluded. Correlated functional status among segregating V segments might reflect linkage disequilibrium, but an unknown experimental factor could not be ruled out. In this cohort, only TCR beta chains were sequenced, and detectable features were limited by the absence of alpha or paired-chain data. A later genetic analysis associated a missense DCLRE1C variant with V-gene and J-gene trimming of TCR beta chains, and an independent cohort replicated the association. A later analysis found that most CMV-associated TCR beta chains appeared HLA-restricted, with HLA associations seemingly driven largely by CMV exposure. A further reported finding was that TCR beta sequences accurately predicted the HLA-A and HLA-B alleles for most subjects in the first cohort. Three of the identified cytomegalovirus-associated TCR beta chains were confirmed in vitro to be specific for cytomegalovirus antigens. Strong co-occurrence of HLA alleles, especially DR and DQ, made assigning TCR associations to individual alleles difficult. Most TCR sequences were observed very rarely across donors, whereas some public TCRs were present in many individuals. Cytomegalovirus status was reported to be diagnosed by the classifier with high specificity and sensitivity in both the original and validation cohorts. In an earlier analysis of roughly 560 of the donors, most TCR beta V segments were observed in productive rearrangements about 90% or about 30% of the time, broadly matching IMGT annotations. A total of 150 to 200 TCR beta chains were listed by the study as associated with cytomegalovirus. The only immune exposure information available for the cohort was CMV serostatus. Compared with equally common non-associated chains, HLA-associated TCR beta chains in a later analysis were more clonally expanded and had lower generation probabilities. The authors suggested that the approach could potentially be extended to other disease states and immunological phenotypes. About 15 rarely observed V segments, including chromosome 9 orphons, were excluded from the earlier analysis of just under 600 of the donors because counts were too low. Several of the top co-occurrence clusters appeared to be linked to parvovirus B19, influenza, CMV and Epstein-Barr virus, according to a later analysis. In a later genetic analysis, fewer N-insertions in productive TCRs were reported among donors in an Asian-associated ancestry cluster than the roughly 700-donor mean. Roughly uniform sequencing depth across donors was assumed in presence/absence analyses, although this assumption may not hold. A cluster of highly shared sequence variants was judged likely to be a technical artifact of the sequencing pipeline. In a later analysis, the rate of TCR association differed among HLA loci, with DRB1 alleles having the most associated TCRs and HLA-C alleles having the fewest. A later analysis associated about 16,000 TCR beta sequences with specific HLA alleles at a false discovery rate of 0.05.

The library was generated by the immunoSEQ multiplex PCR assay. For the multiplex PCR, a mixture combining 60 forward primers for TCR Vbeta segments and 13 reverse primers for TCR Jbeta segments was used. Amplification of the CDR3 region of rearranged TCR beta genes was performed with a multiplex PCR assay on genomic DNA. On the Illumina HiSeq System, the amplified TCR beta libraries were sequenced as 87-base-pair reads. The source study handled its data this way. A later analysis counted approximately 76 million unique TCR beta chains across the roughly 700 repertoires, and around 12 million of these chains were shared by at least two donors. To remove PCR and sequencing errors, raw reads were error-corrected and collapsed into unique sequences using a nearest-neighbor algorithm that merged closely related sequences. Alignment of CDR3 sequences to IMGT reference sequences was used to assign V, D and J gene segments. For a sequence to be retained, a match of at least six nucleotides to both a V gene segment and a J gene segment was required. A rearrangement was called productive if the CDR3 had no stop codons and remained in frame with V and J, and every other rearrangement was called non-productive. Following IMGT convention, CDR3 was defined as the stretch from the second conserved V-encoded cysteine up to the conserved J-encoded phenylalanine. In an earlier analysis of around 540 of the donors, sequences lacking an unambiguous match to a single V gene segment were excluded. An earlier analysis of a few hundred of the donors called V segments functional above 56.7% productive rearrangements and segregating when the between-donor standard deviation exceeded 5%. To diagnose cytomegalovirus status from the catalog of TCR beta chain sequences, a statistical classification framework was built. V and J gene assignment, in a later analysis, came from comparing TCR nucleotide sequences with IMGT/GENE-DB human TR gene sequences. The TCRdist pipeline was used in a later analysis to assign CDR3 sequences and most-parsimonious VDJ recombination scenarios. In a later analysis, every TCR beta chain was defined by the combination of its CDR3 amino acid sequence and its V-gene family, and reads without a unique V-gene family were dropped. As a way to deal with suspected cross-contamination and a sequencing artifact, a later analysis dropped approximately 590 nucleotide sequences that were highly shared and had low generation probability. In a later analysis, a clonal expansion index was calculated for each public chain from normalized within-repertoire ranks of inferred template counts. In a later analysis, generation probabilities were computed using a VDJ recombination model fitted to out-of-frame rearrangements, and the results were checked against IGoR. A later analysis scored TCR-TCR, TCR-HLA and TCR-CMV co-occurrence with hypergeometric tests, applying a repertoire-size bias correction to TCR pairs. In a later analysis, false discovery rates were estimated by permuting HLA or CMV assignments 20 times. In a later analysis, co-occurring TCRs were grouped using DBSCAN, with TCRdist sequence similarity added in when clustering inside HLA-allele-positive subsets. Repertoires with fewer than 30,000 or more than 120,000 public chains were left out of co-occurrence clustering, as were about 5 repertoires with anomalous nucleotide sharing. Held by TCRdb, this immuneACCESS table contains in-frame sequences only and omits some clones. Under half of the omission traces to an unresolved V gene where checked; the cause of the rest is unknown. Clone size and the V and J calls come from that table; the DNA yielded D and trimming. Counted in this sample were more than 150,000 clones; about three quarters of them appeared once. Clones ranked in the top ten supply about 3.1% of the sample.

The cohort comprised 550 to 700 healthy bone marrow donors. At the time of sampling, all cohort members were nominally healthy, though unrecorded immune exposures were likely present. The donor was CMV seropositive and belonged to the group of a few hundred seropositive cohort members. A peripheral blood sample was provided by each donor, and peripheral blood mononuclear cells were used for TCR beta sequencing. The Qiagen DNeasy Blood Extraction Kit was used to extract genomic DNA from the blood cell samples. The germline V gene sets CDR1 to KGHSH and CDR2 to LQKENI. Spanning cysteine to phenylalanine, the CDR3 consists of 13 amino acids. Only CDR3 DNA is held: 39 bases, read in frame from base 1. V drops 5 bases and J drops 6 bases, leaving 10 bases in between.

Sequencing input: PBMCs. The sequence was collected from a woman between 50 and 59 years old in good health and CMV-seropositive. The chain joins TRBV18 to TRBJ1-4; TRBD1 is perhaps the D gene, given 5 matching bases. The encoded CDR3 is CASSVDRDEKLFF. The DNA sequence is TGTGCCAGCTCAGTTGACAGAGATGAAAAACTGTTTTTT.